This record looks at one T cell receptor (beta chain) sequence and its context. The Seattle site enrolled patients during active infection and followed them longitudinally. The sample is drawn from a study of blood T cell repertoires in COVID-19. The CDR3 covers 17 residues. Germline V CDR1 and CDR2: SGDLS, YYNGEE. Trimming cost V 4 bases and J 0 bases; bases outside gene matches: 9. Assay used: immunoSEQ multiplex PCR; TCRdb lists only in-frame clones, some missing. The sample holds 250,000 to 300,000 clones, around nine tenths seen once. The chain employs TRBV9 and TRBJ2-1; 8 bases line up with TRBD2. What was sequenced was peripheral blood. This receptor was identified in a woman aged 70-85 years with COVID-19, enrolled during active disease. CDR3 loop: CASSRSGVASSYNEQFF. In DNA, the CDR3 is TGTGCCAGCAGCCGTAGCGGGGTAGCCTCCTCCTACAATGAGCAGTTCTTC.